A selection of T cell receptor beta chains follows, all from one sample in a study of control samples from healthy donors and cancer patients. Libraries were prepared by immunoSEQ multiplex PCR; TCRdb keeps only in-frame clonotypes and omits some of them. The repertoire has 170,000 or so clones, about 91% of them found once; the top ten carry approximately 2%. The sample comprised blood. These receptors came from a woman aged 40 to 55 in good health. Both conserved end residues are part of each CDR3. Fields, in order: V gene, D gene, J gene, clone size, CDR3 DNA, CDR3 protein. The D gene is left open where the match is weak. Only some rows state a clone size, as once, few, many or a class for expanded clones.

TRBV29-1,TRBD1,TRBJ2-3,.,TGCAGCGCCAACGGGGGACAGGGGGGGATTGGCACAGATACGCAGTATTTT,CSANGGQGGIGTDTQYF
TRBV4-2,TRBD2,TRBJ2-1,.,TGTGCCAGCAGCCAAGGTCGGTATGCGGGGGGGGACAATGAGCAGTTCTTC,CASSQGRYAGGDNEQFF
TRBV7-2,TRBD1,TRBJ2-7,.,TGTGCCAGCAGCTTAGTAGGGGGACAGGGCTCCTACGAGCAGTACTTC,CASSLVGGQGSYEQYF
TRBV3-1/TRBV3-2,.,TRBJ1-1,.,TGTGCCAGCAGCCAAGTCACCCTGGGGGTGAACACTGAAGCTTTCTTT,CASSQVTLGVNTEAFF
TRBV5-6,.,TRBJ1-1,once,TGTGCCAGCAGCTTTTGGGGACTGGACACTGAAGCTTTCTTT,CASSFWGLDTEAFF
TRBV28,TRBD1,TRBJ1-2,.,TGTGCCAGCAGTTCGGGACAGACCTATGGCTACACCTTC,CASSSGQTYGYTF
TRBV11-3,.,TRBJ2-7,.,TGTGCCAGCAGTAAACAGGGAAGTGGCGAGCAGTACTTC,CASSKQGSGEQYF
TRBV4-2,.,TRBJ1-4,.,TGTGCCAGCAGCCAAGACACAGGAGGGCTGGGCTTTGGGGATGAAAAACTGTTTTTT,CASSQDTGGLGFGDEKLFF
TRBV4-2,.,TRBJ2-3,.,TGTGCCAGCAGCCAAGCCGGAGGAGCGGGACAAGATACGCAGTATTTT,CASSQAGGAGQDTQYF
TRBV11-2,.,TRBJ2-1,.,TGTGCCAGCAGCCCCCGCCCGGACAGAAAAGGGAATGAGCAGTTCTTC,CASSPRPDRKGNEQFF
TRBV5-4,TRBD1,TRBJ2-7,.,TGTGCCAGCAGCCTCTCCCGGGACAGAAACGAGCAGTACTTC,CASSLSRDRNEQYF
TRBV12-2,.,TRBJ1-1,.,TGTGCAAGTCGTCCCGATCCGGAGGACACTGAAGCTTTCTTT,CASRPDPEDTEAFF
TRBV19,TRBD1,TRBJ1-2,.,TGTGCCAGTAGAAGGACAGGAGAAAACTATGGCTACACCTTC,CASRRTGENYGYTF
TRBV5-1,TRBD1,TRBJ2-5,once,TGCGCCAGCAGCTCTGGACAGGGGGCGATTACCCAGTACTTC,CASSSGQGAITQYF
TRBV28,.,TRBJ2-5,.,TGTGCCAGCAGCCCTCCGAGGGGGGGGGATCGGCGGGAGACCCAGTACTTC,CASSPPRGGDRRETQYF
TRBV2,.,TRBJ1-1,once,TGTGCCAGCAGTGAGGAATTGGGCATTGAAGCTTTCTTT,CASSEELGIEAFF
TRBV28,.,TRBJ1-2,.,TGTGCCAGCAGTCCCATGACAGTGTCCCCTAACTATGGCTACACCTTC,CASSPMTVSPNYGYTF
TRBV4-1,.,TRBJ2-3,.,TGCGCCAGCAGCCAAGTTTGGCAAGAGGCGCAGTATTTT,CASSQVWQEAQYF
TRBV5-1,TRBD2,TRBJ2-1,.,TGCGCCAGCACTTTGGGACTAGCGAACAATGAGCAGTTCTTC,CASTLGLANNEQFF
TRBV4-2,.,TRBJ1-1,few,TGTGCCAGCAGCCAAGGTTCGCTGAACACTGAAGCTTTCTTT,CASSQGSLNTEAFF
TRBV5-8,.,TRBJ2-1,.,TGTGCCAGCAGCTCTGGGGGCAAAACGGTCGATGAGCAGTTCTTC,CASSSGGKTVDEQFF
TRBV6-5,TRBD1,TRBJ1-1,.,TGTGCCAGCAAGGGCCAGGGGGTCACGAACACTGAAGCTTTCTTT,CASKGQGVTNTEAFF
TRBV27,.,TRBJ2-2,once,TGTGCCAGCAGTTTATTGGGGGACGGGGAGCTGTTTTTT,CASSLLGDGELFF
TRBV6-5,TRBD1,TRBJ1-2,.,TGTGCCAGCAGATCAGACAGGGTCGGCTACACCTTC,CASRSDRVGYTF
TRBV5-1,TRBD1,TRBJ1-2,.,TGCGCCAGCAGCTTAGGACAGGGTTGGGATGGCTACACCTTC,CASSLGQGWDGYTF
TRBV28,.,TRBJ2-1,.,TGTGCCAGCAGTCATAAAGACATCAACTCCTACAATGAGCAGTTCTTC,CASSHKDINSYNEQFF
TRBV2,.,TRBJ1-1,.,TGTGCCAGCAGGGGGACAAGAACTAACACTGAAGCTTTCTTT,CASRGTRTNTEAFF
TRBV4-1,.,TRBJ2-2,.,TGCGCCAGCAGCCCCCTAGGAACACTGCCGAACACCGGGGAGCTGTTTTTT,CASSPLGTLPNTGELFF
TRBV11-1,.,TRBJ1-1,.,TGTGCCAGCGGAGAGAACACTGAAGCTTTCTTT,CASGENTEAFF
TRBV3-1/TRBV3-2,.,TRBJ1-6,.,TGTGCCAGCAGCCAAGCGGGAAGTGTTTCACCCCTCCACTTT,CASSQAGSVSPLHF
TRBV5-5,TRBD1,TRBJ1-2,.,TGTGCCAGCAGCTTGGGGACAGGGGAAATTGACTATGGCTACACCTTC,CASSLGTGEIDYGYTF
TRBV20-1,.,TRBJ1-1,.,TGCAGTGCTAGTATAGGGGGAAGTACGGACTCTGAAGCTTTCTTT,CSASIGGSTDSEAFF
TRBV9,.,TRBJ2-3,.,TGTGCCAGCTCATCGGGCTATTCCACAGATACGCAGTATTTT,CASSSGYSTDTQYF
TRBV19,.,TRBJ1-6,.,TGTGCCAGTAGGGAGACCGAGGGGGGTAATTCACCCCTCCACTTT,CASRETEGGNSPLHF
TRBV2,TRBD2,TRBJ2-5,few,TGTGCCAGCAGGGAAACTAGCGGGGCCGGCCAGACCCAGTACTTC,CASRETSGAGQTQYF